Below are 25 T cell receptor beta chains sequenced from a single sample in a study of neurological immune-mediated disorders. TCRdb passed the 5' RACE reads through MiXCR, listing each CDR3 protein once. Of tens of thousands of distinct CDR3 sequences detected, around 5.2% appear once; the ten largest clones hold 7.4%. Sequenced sample: PBMCs. These receptors were obtained from a man aged 18 to 35 with multiple sclerosis.

Worth noting for this clonotype: A much larger clone lies a single base off, so this may be a read error. The genes are TRBV12-3 or TRBV12-4 and TRBJ2-7, with D perhaps matching TRBD1 (8 bases). V lost 7 bases and J 5 bases, leaving 18 bases between the germline ends. The CDR3 sequence is 14 residues long. CDR3 nucleotides: TGTGCCAGCATTCTCGGACAGGGAGGGCACGAGCAGTACTTC. Translating gives CASILGQGGHEQYF.

This clonotype was found many times. The chain joins TRBV5-1 to TRBJ2-7; possible D gene TRBD2, 5 bases. Germline values: CDR1 SGHRS, CDR2 YFSETQ. The CDR3 has 14 amino acids. The germline V and J ends were trimmed by 0 bases and 3 bases, with 10 bases remaining between them. Here the CDR3 reads CASSLGGLNYEQYF. The CDR3, as DNA: TGCGCCAGCAGCTTGGGAGGGCTCAACTACGAGCAGTACTTC.

This clonotype was counted many times. V usage is TRBV4-2 and J usage is TRBJ1-6, with D unclear. The CDR3 extends over 14 amino acids. With 7 bases removed from V and 7 bases from J, the gap between germline ends came to 14 bases. Germline lookup yields CDR1 LGHNA and CDR2 YNFKEQ. As DNA, the CDR3 is TGTGCCAGCACCTCGGGAAGGGAGAATTCACCCCTCCACTTT. Translation gives CASTSGRENSPLHF.

This clonotype was picked up many times. V and J are TRBV7-9 and TRBJ2-2; D might be TRBD1 or TRBD2, each matching 5 bases. CDR3 length: 17 residues. Trimming took 1 base from V and 0 from J, leaving 12 bases between them. Germline V gives CDR1 SEHNR, CDR2 FQNEAQ (reference sequence). CDR3 coding DNA: TGTGCCAGCAGCTTAGGAAATTGGGGGACGAACACCGGGGAGCTGTTTTTT. Amino acids: CASSLGNWGTNTGELFF.

Concerning this clonotype itself: A much larger clone sits a single nucleotide away, making a read error possible. V and J are TRBV12-3 or TRBV12-4 and TRBJ1-4; no clear D. The V end lost 4 bases, the J end lost 8 bases, and 14 bases lay between the germline ends. The CDR3 totals 14 residues. The CDR3 DNA sequence: TGTGCCAGCAGTTCTATCAAACGGAAGGAAAAACTGTTTTTT. This encodes CASSSIKRKEKLFF.

This clonotype was recorded at least ten times. The chain uses TRBV20-1 and TRBJ1-2; TRBD1 matches at 11 bases. Germline CDR1 reads DFQATT; CDR2 reads SNEGSKA (reference sequence). Trimming removed 4 bases from V and 8 bases from J; junction bases left unmatched: 3. The CDR3 sequence is 12 residues long. The CDR3 DNA follows: TGCAGTGCTACCTGGACAGGGGGCGGCTACACCTTC. Residues: CSATWTGGGYTF.

Ten or more counts support this clonotype. This chain connects TRBV29-1 to TRBJ2-5; D might be TRBD2 (7 bases). The CDR3 is 14 residues long. Germline CDR1 is SQVTM and CDR2 is ANQGSEA. V was clipped by 2 bases and J by 4 bases, with 14 bases between them. The DNA of the CDR3 is TGCAGCGTTGAACCGGGAAGGGGGGGAGAGACCCAGTACTTC. Amino acid sequence: CSVEPGRGGETQYF.

This clonotype was seen only a few times. The chain is built from TRBV7-8 and TRBJ1-5; tentatively, D is TRBD1 (6 bases). Germline assignment: CDR1 SGHVS and CDR2 FQNEAQ. The CDR3 runs 17 residues. V was trimmed by 2 bases and J by 1 base, leaving 15 bases between them. CDR3 sequence (DNA): TGTGCCAGCAGCTTAAAGATATTCGGACAGAGCAATCAGCCCCAGCATTTT. This codes for CASSLKIFGQSNQPQHF.

The sample holds many counts of this clonotype. This chain links TRBV2 with TRBJ2-7; D might be TRBD1 or TRBD2, each matching 5 bases. The V end was cut by 3 bases, the J end by 4 bases, with 13 bases between. The CDR3 covers 14 residues. Germline assignment: CDR1 SNHLY and CDR2 FYNNEI. CDR3 nucleotide sequence: TGTGCCAGCAGTGAGAAACGGGGCCCATACGAGCAGTACTTC. This codes for CASSEKRGPYEQYF.

There are many counts of this clonotype. V gene TRBV27 combines with J gene TRBJ1-1; TRBD1 is a possible D gene (6 bases). Trimming shortened V by 9 bases and J by 0 bases, and 11 bases separated the two germline ends. CDR1 and CDR2 from the germline V gene are MNHEY and SMNVEV (reference sequence). The CDR3 is made up of 13 amino acids. The CDR3 DNA follows: TGTGCCAGTAAAACAGGGATGAACACTGAAGCTTTCTTT. Translated: CASKTGMNTEAFF.

Remarks on this clonotype: A much larger clone differs by one base, so this may be a read error. J is TRBJ1-1 and V is TRBV12-5; tentatively, D is TRBD1 (6 bases). Germline lookup yields CDR1 LGHNT and CDR2 FRNRAP. This CDR3 region has 14 residues. V dropped 8 bases and J dropped 0 bases, with 13 bases sitting between them. CDR3 coding DNA: TGTGCTAGTTCTAAGGGGGTTATGAACACTGAAGCTTTCTTT. Translation: CASSKGVMNTEAFF.

This clonotype occurred many times. J is TRBJ2-1 and V is TRBV9; tentatively, D is TRBD1 (6 bases). CDR3 length: 17 amino acids. The germline gives CDR1 SGDLS, CDR2 YYNGEE. V was trimmed by 4 bases and J by 0 bases, leaving 17 bases between them. The CDR3 nucleotides are TGTGCCAGCAGCCCAAACAGGGTTTGGGGCTCCTACAATGAGCAGTTCTTC. Translating it yields CASSPNRVWGSYNEQFF.

This clonotype was seen many times. The rearrangement joins TRBV7-2 to TRBJ2-1, with 14 bases identical to TRBD2. CDR1 is SGHTA and CDR2 is FQGNSA in the germline V gene. The length of the CDR3 is 16 residues. V shed 3 bases and J 8 bases; nucleotides not matched to a gene: 6. The CDR3 coding sequence is TGTGCCAGCAGCTTGAATGGGGGACTAGCGGGAGATGAGCAGTTCTTC. Translating gives CASSLNGGLAGDEQFF. Filled out from reference TRBV7-2 and TRBJ2-1, the complete variable domain reads GAGVSQSPSNKVTEKGKDVELRCDPISGHTALYWYRQSLGQGLEFLIYFQGNSAPDKSGLPSDRFSAERTGGSVSTLTIQRTQQEDSAVYLCASSLNGGLAGDEQFFGPGTRLTVL.

There are a few counts of this clonotype. The chain has TRBV19 and TRBJ1-5, with D possibly matching TRBD1 (5 bases). V lost 4 bases, J lost 2 bases, and 6 bases lay in between. CDR3 length: 13 amino acids. The germline V gene encodes CDR1 LNHDA and CDR2 SQIVND (reference sequence). CDR3 region: CASSRDRNQPQHF. CDR3 DNA sequence: TGTGCCAGTAGTAGGGACCGCAATCAGCCCCAGCATTTT.

This clonotype was counted at least ten times. The rearrangement uses TRBV7-9 and TRBJ2-5, with D uncertain. Per the germline V gene, CDR1 is SEHNR and CDR2 is FQNEAQ (reference sequence). Between the trimmed V and J ends, which lost 5 bases and 3 bases, there was a span of 13 bases. The CDR3 runs to 14 residues. The CDR3 nucleotides read TGTGCCAGCAGCCCCCAAGCGCCGAAAGAGACCCAGTACTTC. This codes for CASSPQAPKETQYF.

The chain recombines TRBV19 with TRBJ1-1; tentatively, D is TRBD1 (6 bases). Germline V gene data show CDR1 as LNHDA and CDR2 as SQIVND (reference sequence). V shed 3 bases and J shed 6 bases, with 14 bases lying between them. The CDR3 has 14 residues. This CDR3 reads CASSMSGVSAEAFF. In nucleotides, the CDR3 is TGTGCCAGTAGTATGTCAGGGGTGAGCGCTGAAGCTTTCTTT.

This clonotype was observed many times. V is TRBV27 and J is TRBJ2-1; 10 bases line up with TRBD2. The ends lost 5 bases at V and 7 bases at J; junction bases unmatched: 8. Germline CDR1 and CDR2: MNHEY and SMNVEV (reference sequence). This CDR3 has 15 residues. DNA of the CDR3: TGTGCCAGCAGTCTTGGGGCTAGCGGGAGTAATGAGCAGTTCTTC. Protein product: CASSLGASGSNEQFF.

In this sample, this clonotype turned up many times. The chain couples TRBV6-2 or TRBV6-3 to TRBJ1-2, with a weak D call TRBD1 (5 bases). Trimming removed 2 bases at V and 5 bases at J, with 15 bases between. The CDR3 is 15 residues long. Germline assignment: CDR1 MNHEY and CDR2 SVGEGT. CDR3 sequence reads: CASSYPGRRMYGYTF. In nucleotides, the CDR3 is TGTGCCAGCAGTTACCCAGGGCGGCGGATGTATGGCTACACCTTC.

This chain joins TRBV10-3 and TRBJ2-7; TRBD1 matches 9 bases. The CDR3 runs to 16 residues. After removal of 3 bases from V and 2 bases from J, the junction contained 8 bases not matched to a gene. Germline V lookup: CDR1 ENHRY, CDR2 SYGVKD. CDR3 protein: CAISESDRGVPYEQYF. In DNA form, the CDR3 reads TGTGCCATCAGTGAATCCGACAGGGGGGTTCCCTACGAGCAGTACTTC.

This clonotype appeared many times. The rearrangement joins TRBV9 to TRBJ1-3; no clear D. Trimming cost V 4 bases and J 3 bases, with 14 bases left between them. Germline loops: CDR1 SGDLS, CDR2 YYNGEE. CDR3 length equals 15 residues. CDR3 amino acids: CASSSSAGSGNTIYF. The CDR3, as DNA: TGTGCCAGCAGCTCCTCCGCGGGGAGTGGAAACACCATATATTTT.

This clonotype was picked up many times. V is TRBV5-6 and J is TRBJ1-2; no firm D call. This CDR3 is built from 14 residues. V lost 5 bases, J lost 8 bases, and 19 bases lay in between. Looked up from germline, CDR1 is SGHDT and CDR2 is YYEEEE. In nucleotides, the CDR3 is TGTGCCAGCAGTCCCGTAGGATTGGGGATCGGCTACACCTTC. It encodes CASSPVGLGIGYTF.

In its sample, this clonotype was seen many times. The V and J genes are TRBV5-1 and TRBJ2-1; 12 positions agree with TRBD1. This CDR3 comprises 16 residues. Unmatched junction bases numbered 6, after V lost 0 bases and J lost 8 bases. Germline CDR1 and CDR2: SGHRS and YFSETQ. CDR3 loop: CASSLAGQGALDEQFF. As DNA, the CDR3 is TGCGCCAGCAGCTTGGCGGGACAGGGGGCTTTGGATGAGCAGTTCTTC.

In this sample, this clonotype turned up many times. This chain uses TRBV20-1 with TRBJ2-3; D gene ambiguous. This CDR3 is built from 11 residues. CDR1 and CDR2 (germline): DFQATT, SNEGSKA (reference sequence). Trimming left V 6 bases short and J 3 bases short, with 7 bases between. The CDR3 nucleotides are TGCAGTGCCGGACGAACAGATACGCAGTATTTT. It is translated as CSAGRTDTQYF.

This clonotype was counted ten times or more. This chain joins TRBV6-1 and TRBJ1-5; D is possibly TRBD1 (5 bases). Germline lookup yields CDR1 MNHNS and CDR2 SASEGT. Trimming shortened V by 0 bases and J by 5 bases, and 11 bases separated the two germline ends. This CDR3 has 15 amino acids. CDR3 sequence: CASSEAGAGHQPQHF. As DNA, the CDR3 is TGTGCCAGCAGTGAAGCGGGCGCAGGGCATCAGCCCCAGCATTTT.

This clonotype occurred many times. The rearrangement uses TRBV6-5 and TRBJ2-2; 10 bases map to TRBD2. V lost 4 bases, J lost 7 bases, and 6 bases stayed unmatched. The germline V gene encodes CDR1 MNHEY and CDR2 SVGAGI. This CDR3 has 15 amino acids. The CDR3 spells CASSSAGGPDGELFF. The CDR3 DNA sequence: TGTGCCAGCAGTTCAGCGGGAGGGCCCGACGGGGAGCTGTTTTTT.